This is a list of T cell receptor beta chains from one sample in a study of blood T cell repertoires in COVID-19. Profiled with immunoSEQ multiplex PCR; TCRdb holds only in-frame clones, not every one. In the table there are roughly 230,000 clones, roughly nine tenths of which are singletons. The sample comprised peripheral blood. The receptors were gathered from a middle-aged woman who had recovered from COVID-19. Each CDR3 is given with its conserved first and last residue. Each record gives: CDR3 length, J gene, clone size, V gene, D gene, CDR3 protein, CDR3 DNA. The D gene is left open where the match is weak. Rows give clone size only sometimes, using once, few, many, or a class for an expanded clone.

13	TRBJ1-1	.	TRBV30	TRBD1	CAWRDRGVAEAFF	TGTGCCTGGAGGGACAGGGGGGTCGCTGAAGCTTTCTTT
12	TRBJ1-1	once	TRBV27	.	CASSSRGTEAFF	TGTGCCAGCAGTTCAAGGGGGACTGAAGCTTTCTTT
16	TRBJ2-3	.	TRBV5-4	TRBD2	CASSLRTSHSTDTQYF	TGTGCCAGCAGCCTCCGGACTAGCCATAGCACAGATACGCAGTATTTT
14	TRBJ2-5	.	TRBV19	.	CASSIGNRAETQYF	TGTGCCAGTAGTATCGGGAACAGGGCAGAGACCCAGTACTTC
14	TRBJ1-1	.	TRBV5-1	.	CASSGPGGNTEAFF	TGCGCCAGCAGCGGGCCCGGAGGTAACACTGAAGCTTTCTTT
13	TRBJ1-1	once	TRBV19	.	CASKGGAVTEAFF	TGTGCCAGCAAGGGGGGGGCGGTCACTGAAGCTTTCTTT
16	TRBJ2-3	.	TRBV9	TRBD2	CASSVVPAGGTDTQYF	TGTGCCAGCAGCGTAGTCCCAGCGGGAGGGACAGATACGCAGTATTTT
15	TRBJ1-2	.	TRBV4-1	TRBD1	CASSQGQNTNYGYTF	TGCGCCAGCAGCCAGGGACAGAACACCAACTATGGCTACACCTTC
16	TRBJ2-1	.	TRBV28	TRBD1	CASSYQQGTSYNEQFF	TGTGCCAGCAGTTATCAACAGGGGACGTCCTACAATGAGCAGTTCTTC
13	TRBJ1-1	.	TRBV29-1	TRBD1	CSVGRDRDTEAFF	TGCAGCGTCGGCCGGGACAGAGACACTGAAGCTTTCTTT
12	TRBJ1-2	.	TRBV2	.	CATFKPGVYYTF	TGTGCCACTTTCAAGCCCGGGGTCTACTACACCTTC
13	TRBJ2-7	.	TRBV19	TRBD1	CASSDRGAYEQYF	TGTGCCAGTAGTGACAGGGGTGCCTACGAGCAGTACTTC
14	TRBJ2-2	few	TRBV7-3	.	CASSQTKNTGELFF	TGTGCCAGCAGCCAAACTAAGAACACCGGGGAGCTGTTTTTT
14	TRBJ2-2	.	TRBV5-1	.	CASSFKRDTGELFF	TGCGCCAGCAGCTTCAAACGGGACACCGGGGAGCTGTTTTTT
15	TRBJ2-3	.	TRBV10-3	TRBD2	CAISDASGRADTQYF	TGTGCCATCAGTGACGCTAGCGGGAGGGCAGATACGCAGTATTTT
12	TRBJ2-1	.	TRBV28	TRBD2	CASSLSGGAQFF	TGTGCCAGCAGCCTAAGCGGGGGGGCTCAGTTCTTC
13	TRBJ1-1	.	TRBV15	.	CATSRDPGEIHFF	TGTGCCACCAGCAGAGATCCTGGGGAGATACACTTCTTT
15	TRBJ1-1	once	TRBV10-3	.	CAISAMTDRGTEAFF	TGTGCCATCAGTGCGATGACGGACAGAGGCACTGAAGCTTTCTTT
14	TRBJ1-2	.	TRBV28	TRBD1	CASSTSGGARGYTF	TGTGCCAGCAGCACCTCAGGGGGAGCGAGAGGCTACACCTTC
13	TRBJ1-4	.	TRBV6-5	TRBD1	CATTRDRGAKLFF	TGTGCCACCACCCGGGACAGGGGGGCAAAACTGTTTTTT
14	TRBJ2-5	.	TRBV5-1	.	CASSLGSGQETQYF	TGCGCCAGCAGCTTGGGCAGCGGCCAAGAGACCCAGTACTTC
13	TRBJ2-5	.	TRBV6-2/TRBV6-3	TRBD2	CASSYAGVETQYF	TGTGCCAGCAGTTACGCGGGAGTTGAGACCCAGTACTTC
17	TRBJ2-3	.	TRBV7-2	TRBD2	CASSLATELAGTDTQYF	TGTGCCAGCAGCTTAGCTACTGAACTAGCGGGAACAGATACGCAGTATTTT
13	TRBJ2-3	.	TRBV30	TRBD2	CAWNSGSTDTQYF	TGTGCCTGGAATAGCGGGAGTACAGATACGCAGTATTTT
14	TRBJ1-1	.	TRBV11-2	.	CASSLARSSTEAFF	TGTGCCAGCAGCTTAGCCAGATCCAGCACTGAAGCTTTCTTT
15	TRBJ1-6	.	TRBV19	TRBD1	CASSQFRDSGRPLHF	TGTGCCAGTAGTCAATTCCGGGACAGCGGGAGGCCCCTCCACTTT
14	TRBJ2-3	once	TRBV20-1	.	CSASGGSSTDTQYF	TGCAGTGCTAGTGGCGGATCTAGCACAGATACGCAGTATTTT
12	TRBJ2-7	.	TRBV18	.	CASSPSGREQYF	TGTGCCAGCTCACCATCAGGTCGCGAGCAGTACTTC
16	TRBJ2-7	.	TRBV30	TRBD1	CAWRKSDRDSSYEQYF	TGTGCCTGGAGGAAAAGTGACAGGGACAGCTCCTACGAGCAGTACTTC
18	TRBJ2-5	.	TRBV27	TRBD2	CASSPNPRTRFIQETQYF	TGTGCCAGCAGTCCAAACCCCCGGACTAGATTTATCCAAGAGACCCAGTACTTC
14	TRBJ2-7	once	TRBV7-9	.	CASSLVGGSGEQYF	TGTGCCAGCAGCTTAGTGGGGGGATCGGGCGAGCAGTACTTC
14	TRBJ1-3	.	TRBV19	.	CASREGGSGNTIYF	TGTGCCAGTAGAGAGGGCGGCTCTGGAAACACCATATATTTT